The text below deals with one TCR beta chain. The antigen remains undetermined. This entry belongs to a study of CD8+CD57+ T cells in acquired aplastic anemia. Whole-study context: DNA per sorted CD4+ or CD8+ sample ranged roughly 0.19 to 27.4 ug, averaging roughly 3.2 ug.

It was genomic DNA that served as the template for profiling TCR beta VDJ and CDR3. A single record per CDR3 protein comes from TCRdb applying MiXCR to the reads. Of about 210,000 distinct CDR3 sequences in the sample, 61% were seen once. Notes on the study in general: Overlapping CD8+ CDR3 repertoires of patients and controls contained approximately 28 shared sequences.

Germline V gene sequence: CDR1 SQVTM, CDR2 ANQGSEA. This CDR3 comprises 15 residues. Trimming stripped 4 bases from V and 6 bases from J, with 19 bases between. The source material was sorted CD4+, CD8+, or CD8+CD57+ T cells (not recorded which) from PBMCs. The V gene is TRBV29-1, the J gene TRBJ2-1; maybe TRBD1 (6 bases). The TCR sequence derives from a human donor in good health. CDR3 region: CSVGSDRLTGNEQFF. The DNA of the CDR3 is TGCAGCGTTGGTTCGGACAGACTTACGGGCAATGAGCAGTTCTTC.